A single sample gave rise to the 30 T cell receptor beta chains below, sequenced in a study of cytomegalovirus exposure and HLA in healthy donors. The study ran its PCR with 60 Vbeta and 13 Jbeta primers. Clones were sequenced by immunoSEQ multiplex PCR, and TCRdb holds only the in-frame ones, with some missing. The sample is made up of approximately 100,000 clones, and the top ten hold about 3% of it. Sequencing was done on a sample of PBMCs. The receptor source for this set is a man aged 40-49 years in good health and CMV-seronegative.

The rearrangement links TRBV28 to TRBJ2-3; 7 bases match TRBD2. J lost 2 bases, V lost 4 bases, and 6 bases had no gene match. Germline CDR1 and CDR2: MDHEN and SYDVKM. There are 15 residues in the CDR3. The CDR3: CASSSLADSTDTQYF. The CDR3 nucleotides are TGTGCCAGCAGTTCCCTAGCGGATTCCACAGATACGCAGTATTTT. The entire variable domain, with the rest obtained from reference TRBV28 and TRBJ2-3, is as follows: DVKVTQSSRYLVKRTGEKVFLECVQDMDHENMFWYRQDPGLGLRLIYFSYDVKMKEKGDIPEGYSVSREKKERFSLILESASTNQTSMYLCASSSLADSTDTQYFGPGTRLTVL.

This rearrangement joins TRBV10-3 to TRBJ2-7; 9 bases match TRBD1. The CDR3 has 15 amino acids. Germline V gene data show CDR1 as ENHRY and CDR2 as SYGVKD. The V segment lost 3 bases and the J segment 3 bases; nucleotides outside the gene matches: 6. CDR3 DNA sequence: TGTGCCATCAGTGACCGAAAGGACAGGGGCTACGAGCAGTACTTC. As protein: CAISDRKDRGYEQYF.

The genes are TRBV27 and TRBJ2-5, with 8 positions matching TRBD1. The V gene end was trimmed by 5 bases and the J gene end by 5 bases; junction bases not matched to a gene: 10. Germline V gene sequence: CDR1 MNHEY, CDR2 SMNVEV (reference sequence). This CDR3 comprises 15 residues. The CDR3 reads CASSRLTGVLETQYF. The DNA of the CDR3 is TGTGCCAGCAGTCGACTGACAGGGGTATTGGAGACCCAGTACTTC.

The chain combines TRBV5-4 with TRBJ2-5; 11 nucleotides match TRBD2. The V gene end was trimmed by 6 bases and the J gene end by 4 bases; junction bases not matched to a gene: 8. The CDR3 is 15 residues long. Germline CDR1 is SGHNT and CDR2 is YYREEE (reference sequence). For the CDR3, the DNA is TGTGCCAGCACTCTAGCGGGGGGCTCGATAGAGACCCAGTACTTC. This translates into CASTLAGGSIETQYF.

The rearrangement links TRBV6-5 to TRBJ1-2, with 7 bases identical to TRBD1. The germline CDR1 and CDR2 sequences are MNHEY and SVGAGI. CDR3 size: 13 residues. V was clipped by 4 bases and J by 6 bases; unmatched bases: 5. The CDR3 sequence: CASSLLRGDGYTF. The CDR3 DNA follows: TGTGCCAGCAGTTTACTCAGGGGGGATGGCTACACCTTC.

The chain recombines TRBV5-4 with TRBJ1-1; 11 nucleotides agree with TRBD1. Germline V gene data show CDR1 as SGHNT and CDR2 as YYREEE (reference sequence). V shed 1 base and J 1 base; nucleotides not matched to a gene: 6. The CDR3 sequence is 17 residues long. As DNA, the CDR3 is TGTGCCAGCAGCTTGTGGGGACAGGGGGGTAGGAACACTGAAGCTTTCTTT. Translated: CASSLWGQGGRNTEAFF.

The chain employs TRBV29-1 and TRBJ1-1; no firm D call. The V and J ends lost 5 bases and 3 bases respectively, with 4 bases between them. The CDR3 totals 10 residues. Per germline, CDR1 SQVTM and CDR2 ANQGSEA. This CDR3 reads CSVRDTEAFF. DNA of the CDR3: TGCAGCGTTCGGGACACTGAAGCTTTCTTT.

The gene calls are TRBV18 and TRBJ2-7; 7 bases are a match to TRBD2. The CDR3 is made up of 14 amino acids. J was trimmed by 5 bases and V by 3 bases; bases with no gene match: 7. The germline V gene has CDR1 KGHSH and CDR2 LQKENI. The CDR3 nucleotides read TGTGCCAGCTCACCCCGGGGAGGGTTCGACGAGCAGTACTTC. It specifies CASSPRGGFDEQYF.

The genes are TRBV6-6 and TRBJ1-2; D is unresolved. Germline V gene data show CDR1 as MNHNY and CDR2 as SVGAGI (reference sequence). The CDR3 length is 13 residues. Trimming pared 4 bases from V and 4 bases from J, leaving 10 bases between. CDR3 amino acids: CASSSSVAYGYTF. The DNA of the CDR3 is TGTGCCAGCAGTTCCTCTGTGGCCTATGGCTACACCTTC.

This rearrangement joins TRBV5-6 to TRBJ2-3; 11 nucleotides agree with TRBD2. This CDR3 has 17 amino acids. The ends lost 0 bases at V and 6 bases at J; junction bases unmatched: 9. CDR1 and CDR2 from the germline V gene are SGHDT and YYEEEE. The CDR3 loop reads CASSLALGTSGIDTQYF. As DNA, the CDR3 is TGTGCCAGCAGCTTGGCTTTGGGGACTAGCGGCATTGATACGCAGTATTTT.

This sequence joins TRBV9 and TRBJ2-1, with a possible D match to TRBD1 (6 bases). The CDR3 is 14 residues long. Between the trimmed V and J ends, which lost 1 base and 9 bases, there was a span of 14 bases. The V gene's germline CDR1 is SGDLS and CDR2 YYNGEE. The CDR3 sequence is CASSVTTGIGEQFF. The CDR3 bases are TGTGCCAGCAGCGTAACCACAGGGATTGGTGAGCAGTTCTTC.

The CDR3 DNA follows: TGCGCCAGCAGCCCACTAGCGGGGTCGACCTACGAGCAGTACTTC. Translating it yields CASSPLAGSTYEQYF. The V and J genes are TRBV10-1 and TRBJ2-7; 10 bases are shared with TRBD2. This CDR3 comprises 15 residues. Germline V gene lookup returns CDR1 WNHNN and CDR2 SYGVQD (reference sequence). V shed 6 bases and J 2 bases; nucleotides not matched to a gene: 7.

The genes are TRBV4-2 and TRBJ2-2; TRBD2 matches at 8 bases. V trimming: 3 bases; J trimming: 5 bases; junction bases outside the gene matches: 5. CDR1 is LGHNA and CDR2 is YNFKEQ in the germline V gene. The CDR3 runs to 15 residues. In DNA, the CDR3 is TGTGCCAGCAGCCAGATCGCGGGGGGTACCGGGGAGCTGTTTTTT. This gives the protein CASSQIAGGTGELFF.

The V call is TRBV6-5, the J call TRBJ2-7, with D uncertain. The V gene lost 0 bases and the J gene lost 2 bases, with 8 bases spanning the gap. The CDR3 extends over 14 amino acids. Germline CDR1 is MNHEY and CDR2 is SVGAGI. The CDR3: CASSYSFGTYEQYF. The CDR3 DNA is TGTGCCAGCAGTTACTCGTTCGGTACCTACGAGCAGTACTTC.

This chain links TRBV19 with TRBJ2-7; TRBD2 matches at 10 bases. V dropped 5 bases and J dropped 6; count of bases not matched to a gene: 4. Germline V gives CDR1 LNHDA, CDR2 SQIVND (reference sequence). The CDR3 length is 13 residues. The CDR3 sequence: CASSDLAGVEQYF. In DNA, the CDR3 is TGTGCCAGTAGTGACCTAGCGGGAGTCGAGCAGTACTTC.

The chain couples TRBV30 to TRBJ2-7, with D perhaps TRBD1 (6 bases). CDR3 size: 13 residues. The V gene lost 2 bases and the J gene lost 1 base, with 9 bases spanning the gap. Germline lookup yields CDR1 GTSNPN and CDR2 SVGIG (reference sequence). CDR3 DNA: TGTGCCTGGAGTACAGGGTTGTCCTACGAGCAGTACTTC. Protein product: CAWSTGLSYEQYF.

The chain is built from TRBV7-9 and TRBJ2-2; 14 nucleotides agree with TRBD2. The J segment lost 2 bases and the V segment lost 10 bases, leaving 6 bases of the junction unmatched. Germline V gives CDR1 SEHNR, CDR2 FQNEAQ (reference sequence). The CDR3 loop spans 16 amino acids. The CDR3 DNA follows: TGTGCCACCCCGGGACTAGCGGGGGTTAACACCGGGGAGCTGTTTTTT. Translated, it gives CATPGLAGVNTGELFF. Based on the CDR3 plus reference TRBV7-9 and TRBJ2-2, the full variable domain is DTGVSQNPRHKITKRGQNVTFRCDPISEHNRLYWYRQTLGQGPEFLTYFQNEAQLEKSRLLSDRFSAERPKGSFSTLEIQRTEQGDSAMYLCATPGLAGVNTGELFFGEGSRLTVL.

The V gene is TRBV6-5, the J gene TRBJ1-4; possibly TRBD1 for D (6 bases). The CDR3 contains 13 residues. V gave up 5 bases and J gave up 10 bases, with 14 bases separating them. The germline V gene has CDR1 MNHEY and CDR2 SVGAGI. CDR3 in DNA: TGTGCCAGCAGTACCGGGGGGGCCCGAAAACTGTTTTTT. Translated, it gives CASSTGGARKLFF.

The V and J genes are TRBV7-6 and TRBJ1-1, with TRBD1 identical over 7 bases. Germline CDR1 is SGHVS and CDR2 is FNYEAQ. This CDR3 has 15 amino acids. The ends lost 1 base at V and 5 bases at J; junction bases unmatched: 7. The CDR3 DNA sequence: TGTGCCAGCAGCTTAGTTCAGGGGGTGGGGACTGAAGCTTTCTTT. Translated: CASSLVQGVGTEAFF.

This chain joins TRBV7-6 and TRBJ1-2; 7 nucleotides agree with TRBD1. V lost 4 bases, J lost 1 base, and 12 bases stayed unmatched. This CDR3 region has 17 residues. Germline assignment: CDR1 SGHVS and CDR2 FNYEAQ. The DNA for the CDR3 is TGTGCCAGCAGCTCATCCCCGACAGGGATGGATAACTATGGCTACACCTTC. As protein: CASSSSPTGMDNYGYTF. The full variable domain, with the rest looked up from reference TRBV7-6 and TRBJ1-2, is GAGVSQSPRYKVTKRGQDVALRCDPISGHVSLYWYRQALGQGPEFLTYFNYEAQQDKSGLPNDRFSAERPEGSISTLTIQRTEQRDSAMYRCASSSSPTGMDNYGYTFGSGTRLTVV.

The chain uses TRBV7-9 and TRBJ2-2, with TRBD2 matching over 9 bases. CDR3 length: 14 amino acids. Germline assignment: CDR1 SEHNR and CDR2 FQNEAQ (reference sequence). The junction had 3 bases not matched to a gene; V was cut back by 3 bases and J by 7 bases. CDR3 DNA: TGTGCCAGCAGCTTTCTAGCGGGGAACGGGGAGCTGTTTTTT. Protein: CASSFLAGNGELFF. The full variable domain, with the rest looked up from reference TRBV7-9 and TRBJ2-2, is DTGVSQNPRHKITKRGQNVTFRCDPISEHNRLYWYRQTLGQGPEFLTYFQNEAQLEKSRLLSDRFSAERPKGSFSTLEIQRTEQGDSAMYLCASSFLAGNGELFFGEGSRLTVL.

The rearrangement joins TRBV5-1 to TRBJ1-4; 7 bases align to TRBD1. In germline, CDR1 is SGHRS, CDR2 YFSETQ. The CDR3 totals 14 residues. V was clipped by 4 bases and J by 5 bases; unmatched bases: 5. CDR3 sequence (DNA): TGCGCCAGCAGCATGGGACAGCCAAATGAAAAACTGTTTTTT. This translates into CASSMGQPNEKLFF.

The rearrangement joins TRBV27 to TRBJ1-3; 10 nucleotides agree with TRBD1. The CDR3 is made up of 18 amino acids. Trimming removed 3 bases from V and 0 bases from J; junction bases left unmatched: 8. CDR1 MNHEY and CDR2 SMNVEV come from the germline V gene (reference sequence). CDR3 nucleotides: TGTGCCAGCAGTTTGTCCGGGACAGGGGAATCCTCTGGAAACACCATATATTTT. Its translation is CASSLSGTGESSGNTIYF.

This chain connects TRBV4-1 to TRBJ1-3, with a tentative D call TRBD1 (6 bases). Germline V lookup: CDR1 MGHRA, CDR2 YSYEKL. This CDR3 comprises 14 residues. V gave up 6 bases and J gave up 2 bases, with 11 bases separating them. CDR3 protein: CASRPRTAGNTIYF. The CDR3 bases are TGCGCCAGCAGGCCGAGGACAGCTGGAAACACCATATATTTT.

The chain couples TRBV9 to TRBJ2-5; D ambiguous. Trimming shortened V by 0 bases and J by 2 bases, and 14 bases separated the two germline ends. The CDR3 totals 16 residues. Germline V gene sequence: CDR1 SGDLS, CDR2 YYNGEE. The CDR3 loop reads CASSVDSGTPQETQYF. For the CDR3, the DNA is TGTGCCAGCAGCGTAGATTCCGGTACCCCTCAAGAGACCCAGTACTTC.

The CDR3 loop reads CASSGRQGAKEQYF. The CDR3 DNA reads TGTGCCAGCAGCGGACGACAGGGGGCTAAGGAGCAGTACTTC. This rearrangement joins TRBV9 to TRBJ2-7; 10 bases align to TRBD1. The CDR3 contains 14 residues. Trimming removed 3 bases from V and 7 bases from J; junction bases left unmatched: 7. Germline V gene lookup returns CDR1 SGDLS and CDR2 YYNGEE.

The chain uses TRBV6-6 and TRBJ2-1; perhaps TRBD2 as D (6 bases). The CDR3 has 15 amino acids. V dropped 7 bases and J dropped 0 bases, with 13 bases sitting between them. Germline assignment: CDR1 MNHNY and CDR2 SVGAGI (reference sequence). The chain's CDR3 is CASTRDFSSYNEQFF. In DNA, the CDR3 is TGTGCCAGCACTAGGGACTTCAGCTCCTACAATGAGCAGTTCTTC.

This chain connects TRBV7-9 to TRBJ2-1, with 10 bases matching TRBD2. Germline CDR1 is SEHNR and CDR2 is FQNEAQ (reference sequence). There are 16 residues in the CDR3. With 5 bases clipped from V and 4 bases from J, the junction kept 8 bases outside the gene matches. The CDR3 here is CASSPAGTSAYNEQFF. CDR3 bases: TGTGCCAGCAGCCCTGCCGGGACTAGCGCATACAATGAGCAGTTCTTC.

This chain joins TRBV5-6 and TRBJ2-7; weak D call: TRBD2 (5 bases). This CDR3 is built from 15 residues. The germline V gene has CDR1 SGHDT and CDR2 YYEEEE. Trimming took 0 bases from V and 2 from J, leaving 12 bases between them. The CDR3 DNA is TGTGCCAGCAGCTTGGCTTGGACTCGGCCCTACGAGCAGTACTTC. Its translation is CASSLAWTRPYEQYF.

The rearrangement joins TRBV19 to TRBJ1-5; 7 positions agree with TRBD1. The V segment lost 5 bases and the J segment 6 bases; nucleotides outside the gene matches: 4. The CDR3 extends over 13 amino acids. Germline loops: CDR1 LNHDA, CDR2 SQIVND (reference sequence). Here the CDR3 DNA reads TGTGCCAGTAGTTCATACAGGGGTCAGCCCCAGCATTTT. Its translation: CASSSYRGQPQHF.